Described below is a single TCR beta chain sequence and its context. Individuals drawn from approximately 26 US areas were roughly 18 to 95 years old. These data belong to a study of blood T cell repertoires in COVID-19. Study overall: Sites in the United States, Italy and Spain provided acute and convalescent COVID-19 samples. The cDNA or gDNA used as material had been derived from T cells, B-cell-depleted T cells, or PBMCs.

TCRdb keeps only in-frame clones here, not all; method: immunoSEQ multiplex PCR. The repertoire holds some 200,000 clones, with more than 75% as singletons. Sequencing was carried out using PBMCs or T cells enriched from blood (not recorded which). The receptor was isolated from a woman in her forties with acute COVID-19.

CDR3 loop: CASSPLGGAANEKLFF. The CDR3 nucleotides read TGTGCCAGCAGCCCATTGGGTGGAGCGGCTAATGAAAAACTGTTTTTT. The rearrangement links TRBV7-9 to TRBJ1-4; no clear D. V was shortened by 5 bases and J by 3 bases, with 16 bases between the two germline ends. The CDR3 loop spans 16 amino acids. Germline CDR1 reads SEHNR; CDR2 reads FQNEAQ (reference sequence).